This TCR beta chain was found in a study of early T cells in non-severe SARS-CoV-2 infection. Unique molecular identifier tags were affixed to discrete cDNA molecules. One entry per CDR3 protein, called by TCRdb with MiXCR from the 5' RACE reads. The table has about 50,000 distinct CDR3 sequences, about a tenth seen once. This clonotype has a count of ten or more. The CDR3 totals 13 residues. Looked up from germline, CDR1 is SGHTA and CDR2 is FQGNSA. The V gene lost 5 bases and the J gene lost 9 bases, with 14 bases spanning the gap. This TCR came from an adult who was a healthcare worker with PCR-confirmed SARS-CoV-2 infection or an uninfected control (not recorded which). The specimen sequenced was whole blood. V and J are TRBV7-2 and TRBJ2-1, with D possibly called TRBD1 or TRBD2 (5 bases each). In nucleotides, the CDR3 is TGTGCCAGCAGCCTAAGGGGAGAAGGTGAGCAGTTCTTC. Protein product: CASSLRGEGEQFF.